This T cell receptor (beta chain) was sequenced in a study of CD8+CD57+ T cells in acquired aplastic anemia. Looking at the study overall: The DNA of sorted CD4+ and CD8+ cells averaged approximately 3.4 ug. Study-wide points: It was found that more than 25 CD8+ CDR3 sequences were shared between patients and controls.

CDR1 and CDR2 from the germline V gene are DFQATT and SNEGSKA (reference sequence). Trimming removed 3 bases at V and 3 bases at J, with 14 bases between. This CDR3 comprises 15 residues. This clonotype was observed once. Its matching antigen is unknown. Sequencing was done on patients that had shown CD8+CD57+ cell expansion by flow cytometry. Everyone among the patients had severe acquired aplastic anemia. No patient had been given any therapy when blood was sampled. Profiles of TCR beta VDJ and CDR3 were generated from a genomic DNA template. In TCRdb, the reads were re-called with MiXCR into one record per CDR3 protein. The repertoire holds approximately 98,000 distinct CDR3 sequences, with about 66% as singletons.

The sequencing input was sorted CD4+, CD8+, or CD8+CD57+ T cells (not recorded which) from PBMCs. This sequence joins TRBV20-1 and TRBJ2-2; D perhaps matches TRBD2 (6 bases). This receptor was taken from a human donor with aplastic anemia. This CDR3 reads CSARGSGAYTGELFF. The CDR3 DNA is TGCAGTGCTAGGGGTAGCGGAGCTTACACCGGGGAGCTGTTTTTT.